This T cell receptor (beta chain) is from a study of T cell responses to AZD1222 COVID-19 vaccine. Generated by immunoSEQ multiplex PCR, the TCRdb table keeps only in-frame clones and is missing some. This table has about 92,000 clones, roughly 91% appearing once. For this clone: Its matching antigen is unknown.

Regarding the study as a whole: Spike-specific TCR breadth and depth both grew after two AZD1222 doses.

This receptor was obtained from an adult in good health. This material consisted of peripheral blood, taken on day 0 of AZD1222 vaccination.

CDR3 sequence (DNA): TGTGCCAGCAGCCAACCAGGGAGCGGGGGCTACACCTTC. Protein product: CASSQPGSGGYTF. The chain uses TRBV3-1 (or the pseudogene TRBV3-2) and TRBJ1-2; perhaps TRBD1 as D (5 bases). CDR1 is LGHDT, CDR2 YNNKEL, per germline (reference sequence). The CDR3 is 13 residues long. V was clipped by 2 bases and J by 8 bases, with 12 bases between them.